Given below is one T cell receptor beta chain in context. Its antigen is unidentified. These data originate in a study of CD8+ T cells in alopecia areata. Whole-study results and caveats: Among the 100 top clones, expanded CD8+ clones, like scalp clonality, were significantly decreased by tofacitinib. During tofacitinib treatment, many expanded lesional clones remained in scalp and blood.

The V end lost 3 bases, the J end lost 1 base, and 6 bases lay between the germline ends. CDR3 length: 13 amino acids. Germline V CDR1 and CDR2: KGHSH, LQKENI. cDNA reverse transcribed from extracted RNA served as the sequencing template. The assay was immunoSEQ multiplex PCR, and TCRdb's table has in-frame clones only and misses some. This table holds more than 200,000 clones, around two fifths found once. As to treatment: oral pan-JAK inhibitor, 5-10 mg twice daily. Collection of lesional scalp punch biopsies and peripheral blood was performed in alopecia areata patients. The chain links TRBV18 to TRBJ2-5; D may be TRBD2 (5 bases). This TCR came from a human donor with alopecia areata. Sequencing used CD4+ T cells sorted from blood, obtained at approximately week 37, from a patient treated with tofacitinib. CDR3 protein: CASSPDFQETQYF. The DNA for the CDR3 is TGTGCCAGCTCACCGGACTTCCAAGAGACCCAGTACTTC.